The text below deals with one T cell receptor (beta chain). Antigen specificity is unknown. Losses at the gene ends were 2 bases for V and 5 bases for J; bases not matched to a gene: 6. The CDR3 consists of 16 residues. Germline CDR1 is MDHEN and CDR2 is SYDVKM. The memory fraction was CD4+CD45RO+CD25- cells. Constant-region reverse primers amplified full-length variable regions, followed by semi-nested Nested Universal Primer A PCR. TCRdb re-analysed the 5' RACE reads in MiXCR, keeping a single row per CDR3 protein. Among about 32,000 distinct CDR3 sequences listed, around 22% were seen once. Study results and caveats: The TCR gene usage of tumor memory CD4+ T cells clustered together with blood and lymph node memory CD4+ cells and with lymph node naive CD4+ cells. The larger cohort examined one V-J beta rearrangement, not whole repertoires.

The chain uses TRBV28 and TRBJ2-2; 9 nucleotides match TRBD1. The sequencing sample was made of memory CD4+ T cells sorted from blood. Subset in this sample: memory CD4+ T cells, CD4+CD45RO+CD25-. This clonotype was obtained from a female donor with breast cancer. In DNA, the CDR3 is TGTGCCAGCAGTTTAAGTCGGACAGGGGAAACCGGGGAGCTGTTTTTT. Its protein product is CASSLSRTGETGELFF.